Below, 13 T cell receptor beta chains from the same sample are listed, as sequenced in a study of blood T cell repertoires in COVID-19. The assay was immunoSEQ multiplex PCR, and TCRdb's table has in-frame clones only and misses some. The table includes about 390,000 clones, around 87% detected once. The sequenced material came from peripheral blood. The receptor set was obtained from a woman between 55 and 75 years old with COVID-19, enrolled during active disease.

The chain recombines TRBV2 with TRBJ2-5; D possibly corresponds to TRBD2 (5 bases). CDR3 size: 13 residues. V was shortened by 8 bases and J by 5 bases, with 15 bases between the two germline ends. CDR1 is SNHLY and CDR2 is FYNNEI in the germline V gene. CDR3 amino acids: CASSPSRAETQYF. The DNA for the CDR3 is TGTGCCAGCTCCCCCTCGCGGGCGGAGACCCAGTACTTC. Filled out from reference TRBV2 and TRBJ2-5, the complete variable domain reads EPEVTQTPSHQVTQMGQEVILRCVPISNHLYFYWYRQILGQKVEFLVSFYNNEISEKSEIFDDQFSVERPDGSNFTLKIRSTKLEDSAMYFCASSPSRAETQYFGPGTRLLVL.

The chain carries TRBV6-5 and TRBJ1-5; D ambiguous. The CDR3 extends over 13 amino acids. Germline assignment: CDR1 MNHEY and CDR2 SVGAGI. CDR3 nucleotides: TGTGCACTAGGTGAGGGTCCGAATCAGCCCCAGCATTTT. Amino acid sequence: CALGEGPNQPQHF.

The V gene is TRBV9, the J gene TRBJ2-1, with 7 bases matching TRBD2. V shed 2 bases, J shed 4 bases, and the junction held 3 bases outside the gene matches. Germline-derived CDR1 and CDR2 are SGDLS and YYNGEE. This CDR3 contains 14 residues. This chain's CDR3 is CASSVGGSYNEQFF. The CDR3 nucleotides read TGTGCCAGCAGCGTCGGCGGGAGTTACAATGAGCAGTTCTTC.

The chain has TRBV19 and TRBJ1-2; D gene ambiguous. Trimming cost V 0 bases and J 7 bases, with 12 bases left between them. Germline loops: CDR1 LNHDA, CDR2 SQIVND (reference sequence). The CDR3 consists of 14 residues. DNA for the CDR3: TGTGCCAGTAGTATAGATCGGGGTCGTGGTGGCTACACCTTC. It encodes CASSIDRGRGGYTF.

There are a few counts of this clone. The rearrangement joins TRBV2 to TRBJ1-1, with 7 bases fitting TRBD1. V shed 6 bases, J shed 3 bases, and the junction held 7 bases outside the gene matches. CDR1 is SNHLY, CDR2 FYNNEI, per germline. The CDR3 runs to 14 residues. CDR3 residues: CASSGTDRDTEAFF. The DNA of the CDR3 is TGTGCCAGCAGCGGAACCGACAGGGACACTGAAGCTTTCTTT. The whole variable domain, remainder taken from reference TRBV2 and TRBJ1-1, is EPEVTQTPSHQVTQMGQEVILRCVPISNHLYFYWYRQILGQKVEFLVSFYNNEISEKSEIFDDQFSVERPDGSNFTLKIRSTKLEDSAMYFCASSGTDRDTEAFFGQGTRLTVV.

This clone was detected a few times. The rearrangement links TRBV5-4 to TRBJ2-5; 7 bases agree with TRBD1. The CDR3 totals 14 residues. Germline loops: CDR1 SGHNT, CDR2 YYREEE (reference sequence). The junction had 7 bases not matched to a gene; V was cut back by 3 bases and J by 5 bases. The DNA for the CDR3 is TGTGCCAGCAGCTCCAGGACAGGAAGGGAGACCCAGTACTTC. Translating gives CASSSRTGRETQYF.

This chain uses TRBV7-6 with TRBJ1-1; D unclear. Germline V gives CDR1 SGHVS, CDR2 FNYEAQ. V dropped 1 base and J dropped 0 bases, with 9 bases sitting between them. CDR3 length equals 15 residues. Written as DNA, the CDR3 is TGTGCCAGCAGCTTAGTAGTGGGAGTGAACACTGAAGCTTTCTTT. This sequence encodes CASSLVVGVNTEAFF.

This chain connects TRBV3-1 (or the pseudogene TRBV3-2) to TRBJ1-1, with D maybe TRBD1 (5 bases). There are 16 residues in the CDR3. The V gene lost 4 bases and the J gene lost 1 base, with 16 bases spanning the gap. Germline V gene lookup returns CDR1 LGHDT and CDR2 YNNKEL (reference sequence). CDR3 protein: CASSPGVQGPNTEAFF. The DNA of the CDR3 is TGTGCCAGCAGCCCGGGGGTGCAGGGTCCGAACACTGAAGCTTTCTTT.

The chain links TRBV11-1 to TRBJ2-5, with D maybe TRBD1 (5 bases). This CDR3 contains 15 residues. From germline, CDR1 is SGHAT and CDR2 FQDESV (reference sequence). Trimming removed 2 bases at V and 5 bases at J, with 15 bases between. The chain's CDR3 is CASSLQGRLDETQYF. The CDR3 DNA follows: TGTGCCAGCAGCTTACAGGGCCGGCTAGATGAGACCCAGTACTTC.

The chain carries TRBV18 and TRBJ1-5; no firm D call. The germline V gene encodes CDR1 KGHSH and CDR2 LQKENI. V was shortened by 6 bases and J by 3 bases, with 6 bases between the two germline ends. This CDR3 is 12 amino acids long. CDR3 protein: CASSDYNQPQHF. CDR3 coding DNA: TGTGCCAGCTCGGACTACAATCAGCCCCAGCATTTT.

This clone was observed once. The V and J genes are TRBV14 and TRBJ1-2; no firm D call. Germline CDR1 and CDR2: SGHDN and FVKESK. The CDR3 contains 14 residues. The ends were cut back, 5 bases at V and 8 bases at J, with 18 bases in the middle. The DNA for the CDR3 is TGTGCCAGCAGCGTTAGAGGGCGTGGGGAAGGCTACACCTTC. Protein: CASSVRGRGEGYTF.

The CDR3: CASGLTGRNEQFF. The CDR3 DNA follows: TGTGCTAGTGGTTTGACAGGGCGGAATGAGCAGTTCTTC. V usage is TRBV12-5 and J usage is TRBJ2-1; perhaps TRBD1 as D (6 bases). Per germline, CDR1 LGHNT and CDR2 FRNRAP. The CDR3 spans 13 residues. V lost 2 bases and J lost 7, with 9 bases in between.

The chain uses TRBV2 and TRBJ2-7, with TRBD1 matching 7 bases. The V gene's germline CDR1 is SNHLY and CDR2 FYNNEI. The CDR3 extends over 15 amino acids. With V trimmed by 5 bases and J by 6 bases, 13 bases remained unmatched. This CDR3 reads CASSTTGTAAGEQYF. In DNA, the CDR3 is TGTGCCAGCAGTACAACCGGGACAGCCGCGGGCGAGCAGTACTTC.